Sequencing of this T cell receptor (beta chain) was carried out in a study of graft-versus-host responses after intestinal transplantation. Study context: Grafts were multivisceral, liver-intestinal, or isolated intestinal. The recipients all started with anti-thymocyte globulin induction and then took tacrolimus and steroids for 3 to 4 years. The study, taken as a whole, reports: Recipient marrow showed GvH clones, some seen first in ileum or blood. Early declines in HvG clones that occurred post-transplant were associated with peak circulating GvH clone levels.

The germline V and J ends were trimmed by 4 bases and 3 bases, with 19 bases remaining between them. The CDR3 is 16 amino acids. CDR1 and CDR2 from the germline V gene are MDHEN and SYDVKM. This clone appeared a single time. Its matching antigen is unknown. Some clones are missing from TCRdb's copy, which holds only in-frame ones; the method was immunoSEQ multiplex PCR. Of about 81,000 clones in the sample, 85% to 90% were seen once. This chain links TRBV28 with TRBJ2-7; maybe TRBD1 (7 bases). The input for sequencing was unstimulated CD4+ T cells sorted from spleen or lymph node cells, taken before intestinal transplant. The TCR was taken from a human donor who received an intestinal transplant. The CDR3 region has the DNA TGTGCCAGCAGTTGGTCAGGGGGGAAAGGTCGCTACGAGCAGTACTTC. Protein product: CASSWSGGKGRYEQYF.